The clone carrying this T cell receptor (beta chain) was seen a single time. The antigen remains undetermined. Germline CDR1 is MGHDK and CDR2 is SYGVNS. CDR3 size: 16 residues. V gave up 4 bases and J gave up 3 bases; unmatched junction bases: 7. This sample is part of a study of graft-versus-host responses after intestinal transplantation. About the study: Recipients got multivisceral, liver-intestinal, or isolated intestinal transplants. The study's findings and limits: Investigators detected GvH clones in recipient marrow, with some emerging earlier in ileum or blood.

The data were produced by immunoSEQ multiplex PCR, yet TCRdb's version contains in-frame clones alone and is incomplete. This table has roughly 90,000 clones, 85% to 95% appearing once. The origin of this receptor is a human donor who was the organ donor for an intestinal transplant. The specimen comprised unstimulated CD4+ T cells sorted from spleen or lymph node cells, sampled before transplant. The chain carries TRBV25-1 and TRBJ2-1, with TRBD1 matching 9 bases. CDR3 bases: TGTGCCAGCAGTGCCCCGGGACAGGGCCTCTACAATGAGCAGTTCTTC. Amino acids: CASSAPGQGLYNEQFF.